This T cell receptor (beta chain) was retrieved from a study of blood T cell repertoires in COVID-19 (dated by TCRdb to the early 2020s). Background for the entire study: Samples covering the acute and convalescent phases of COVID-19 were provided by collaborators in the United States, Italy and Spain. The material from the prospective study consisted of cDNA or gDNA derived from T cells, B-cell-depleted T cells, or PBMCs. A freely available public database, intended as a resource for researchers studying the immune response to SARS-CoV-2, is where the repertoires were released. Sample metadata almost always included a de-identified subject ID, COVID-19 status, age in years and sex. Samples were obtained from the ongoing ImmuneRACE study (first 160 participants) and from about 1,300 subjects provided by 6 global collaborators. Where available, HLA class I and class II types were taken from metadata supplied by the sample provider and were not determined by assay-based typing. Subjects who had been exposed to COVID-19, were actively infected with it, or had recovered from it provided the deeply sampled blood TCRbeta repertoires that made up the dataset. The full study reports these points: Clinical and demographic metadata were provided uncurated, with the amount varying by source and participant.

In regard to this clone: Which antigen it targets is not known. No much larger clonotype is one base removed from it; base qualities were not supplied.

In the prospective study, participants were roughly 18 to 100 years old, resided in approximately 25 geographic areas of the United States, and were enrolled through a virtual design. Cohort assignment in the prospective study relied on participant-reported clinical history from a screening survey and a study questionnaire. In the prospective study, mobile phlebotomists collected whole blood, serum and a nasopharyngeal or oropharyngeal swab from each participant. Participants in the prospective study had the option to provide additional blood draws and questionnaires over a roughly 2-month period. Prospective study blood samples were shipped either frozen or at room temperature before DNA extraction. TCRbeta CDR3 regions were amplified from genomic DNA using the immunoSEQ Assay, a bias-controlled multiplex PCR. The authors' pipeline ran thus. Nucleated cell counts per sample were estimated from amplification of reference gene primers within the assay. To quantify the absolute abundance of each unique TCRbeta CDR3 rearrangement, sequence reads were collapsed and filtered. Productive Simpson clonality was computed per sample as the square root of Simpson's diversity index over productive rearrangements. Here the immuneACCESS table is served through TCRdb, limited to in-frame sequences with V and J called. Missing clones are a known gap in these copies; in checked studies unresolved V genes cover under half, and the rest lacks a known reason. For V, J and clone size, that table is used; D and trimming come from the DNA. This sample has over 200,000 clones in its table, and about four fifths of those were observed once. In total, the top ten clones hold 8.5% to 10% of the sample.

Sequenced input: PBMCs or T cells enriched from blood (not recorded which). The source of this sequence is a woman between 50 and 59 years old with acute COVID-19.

The DNA sequence follows: TGTGCCAGCAGCTTCCACAGGGTGGGGACTAGCGGGAAACCCTACGAGCAGTACTTC. This yields the protein CASSFHRVGTSGKPYEQYF. The rearrangement joined TRBV7-2 to TRBJ2-7; 13 bases in the middle match TRBD2. Here V drops 3 bases and J drops 2 bases, and the junction holds 13 bases not matched to any gene. Including the terminal cysteine and phenylalanine, the CDR3 comprises 19 residues. CDR3 DNA is the only sequence kept; it has 57 bases, read in frame from the first base. Per the germline V gene, SGHTA is the CDR1 and FQGNSA is the CDR2.